One sample yielded the 30 T cell receptor beta chains listed below, sequenced in a study of shared clonotypes between healthy human individuals. Sequencing used immunoSEQ multiplex PCR; TCRdb keeps in-frame clones, though not all of them. The sample comprises 2 million to 2.5 million clones, approximately 90% of which are singletons, and around 0.4% rests with the top ten. Sequencing input: naive CD4+ T cells from PBMCs. Subset here: CD45RA+ positively selected. The receptors were sampled from a man aged 18-30 years in good health. Some clones in this sample may be carry-over from other donors' samples.

The chain uses TRBV28 and TRBJ2-5, with D tentatively TRBD1 (5 bases). The CDR3 runs 14 residues. Germline values: CDR1 MDHEN, CDR2 SYDVKM. V gave up 1 base and J gave up 5 bases, with 11 bases separating them. In DNA, the CDR3 is TGTGCCAGCAGTTTATCGGCAGGGATCGAGACCCAGTACTTC. Amino acids: CASSLSAGIETQYF.

The chain uses TRBV6-6 and TRBJ1-1; D is ambiguous. The ends were cut back, 10 bases at V and 2 bases at J, with 20 bases in the middle. The CDR3 runs 15 residues. CDR1 is MNHNY and CDR2 is SVGAGI in the germline V gene (reference sequence). This CDR3 reads CATKGGSRGNTEAFF. Here the CDR3 DNA reads TGTGCCACCAAAGGAGGGAGTCGGGGAAACACTGAAGCTTTCTTT.

For this clone: In the same sample, other DNA sequences code for this CDR3. DNA for the CDR3: TGTGCCAGCAGCGGGACAGGGGGATACGAGCAGTACTTC. This sequence encodes CASSGTGGYEQYF. The chain uses TRBV5-4 and TRBJ2-7; TRBD1 matches 11 bases. V shed 4 bases and J 4 bases; nucleotides not matched to a gene: 1. CDR1 and CDR2 (germline): SGHNT, YYREEE (reference sequence). The CDR3 is 13 residues long.

This sequence joins TRBV6-6 and TRBJ1-3, with D perhaps TRBD1 (6 bases). V lost 2 bases, J lost 10 bases, and 18 bases lay in between. CDR1 is MNHNY and CDR2 is SVGAGI in the germline V gene (reference sequence). This CDR3 is built from 15 residues. The CDR3 DNA reads TGTGCCAGCAGTTACGGAAGGGACATAAATTATACCATATATTTT. This translates into CASSYGRDINYTIYF.

The rearrangement joins TRBV28 to TRBJ2-7, with D unclear. Trimming took 6 bases from V and 7 from J, leaving 19 bases between them. Germline loops: CDR1 MDHEN, CDR2 SYDVKM. The CDR3 runs to 14 residues. The CDR3 bases are TGTGCCAGCAGGCCCTCGGTCCCCCCGGGTGAGCAGTACTTC. Translating gives CASRPSVPPGEQYF.

The V and J genes are TRBV15 and TRBJ2-1, with 8 nucleotides matching TRBD1. The CDR3 length is 18 residues. V lost 2 bases, J lost 8 bases, and 17 bases stayed unmatched. The germline CDR1 and CDR2 sequences are LNHNV and YYDKDF (reference sequence). The CDR3 region is CATSRQILGTGIVDEQFF. CDR3 DNA: TGTGCCACCAGCAGACAAATTCTCGGGACAGGAATTGTTGATGAGCAGTTCTTC.

This clone was observed once. The chain carries TRBV11-1 and TRBJ1-5, with a possible D match to TRBD1 (5 bases). CDR1 and CDR2 (germline): SGHAT, FQDESV (reference sequence). The CDR3 runs to 13 residues. Between the trimmed V and J ends, which lost 5 bases and 7 bases, there was a span of 12 bases. The CDR3 region has the DNA TGTGCCAGCAGCACTAGCGACAGCCAGCCCCAGCATTTT. Protein: CASSTSDSQPQHF.

The chain couples TRBV18 to TRBJ1-4; D uncertain. This CDR3 has 15 amino acids. Trimming took 8 bases from V and 0 from J, leaving 13 bases between them. Germline CDR1 KGHSH, CDR2 LQKENI. This CDR3 reads CASKERTATNEKLFF. The CDR3 region has the DNA TGTGCCAGCAAAGAAAGAACCGCAACTAATGAAAAACTGTTTTTT.

The CDR3 loop is CASSQVPGPRGYEQFF. The CDR3 nucleotides read TGTGCCAGCAGCCAAGTGCCGGGACCCCGAGGGTATGAGCAGTTCTTC. The rearrangement joins TRBV11-2 to TRBJ2-1; D may correspond to TRBD1 or TRBD2 (5 bases each). The CDR3 has 16 residues. Trimming cost V 5 bases and J 8 bases, with 22 bases left between them. The germline CDR1 and CDR2 sequences are SGHAT and FQNNGV.

The V gene is TRBV28, the J gene TRBJ2-1; 12 nucleotides align to TRBD2. Trimming at V came to 5 bases and at J to 7 bases, leaving 9 bases not matched to a gene. Germline lookup yields CDR1 MDHEN and CDR2 SYDVKM. The length of the CDR3 is 16 residues. The CDR3 spells CASSKSTSGRKNEQFF. CDR3 nucleotide sequence: TGTGCCAGCAGTAAATCGACTAGCGGGAGAAAAAATGAGCAGTTCTTC.

V is TRBV6-5 and J is TRBJ1-5, with a weak D call TRBD1 (6 bases). Trimming cost V 6 bases and J 1 base, with 10 bases left between them. The CDR3 extends over 14 amino acids. Germline-derived CDR1 and CDR2 are MNHEY and SVGAGI. As DNA, the CDR3 is TGTGCCAGCAGGACAGGTTCAAGCAATCAGCCCCAGCATTTT. This translates into CASRTGSSNQPQHF.

CDR3 DNA sequence: TGTGCCAGCAGCCCGACAGGGGGGATCGGAAACACCATATATTTT. It yields the protein CASSPTGGIGNTIYF. V is TRBV9 and J is TRBJ1-3; 9 positions agree with TRBD1. The V gene's germline CDR1 is SGDLS and CDR2 YYNGEE. The CDR3 has 15 residues. With 4 bases clipped from V and 4 bases from J, the junction kept 6 bases outside the gene matches.

The rearrangement joins TRBV7-8 to TRBJ2-7; weak D call: TRBD1 (6 bases). Trimming stripped 10 bases from V and 2 bases from J, with 18 bases between. This CDR3 contains 14 residues. Germline CDR1 and CDR2: SGHVS and FQNEAQ. CDR3 residues: CATEPGTLPYEQYF. The CDR3 DNA follows: TGTGCCACCGAGCCCGGGACACTTCCCTACGAGCAGTACTTC.

This clone was detected only once. V is TRBV7-2 and J is TRBJ1-5; no clear D. Germline assignment: CDR1 SGHTA and CDR2 FQGNSA. V was cut by 5 bases and J by 5 bases, with 10 bases left in between. The CDR3 extends over 13 amino acids. CDR3 sequence (DNA): TGTGCCAGCAGCCTCCCGGGGTATCAGCCCCAGCATTTT. Protein sequence: CASSLPGYQPQHF.

This clone was observed at least ten times. This chain joins TRBV6-4 and TRBJ2-7; TRBD2 aligns across 10 bases. The trim removed 6 bases at V and 2 bases at J, leaving 4 bases unmatched. Per germline, CDR1 MRHNA and CDR2 SNTAGT. The CDR3 loop spans 14 amino acids. The CDR3 coding sequence is TGTGCCAGCAGATCAGGACTAGCGGCCTACGAGCAGTACTTC. Protein product: CASRSGLAAYEQYF.

This chain connects TRBV27 to TRBJ2-3, with TRBD2 matching over 13 bases. Germline V gene sequence: CDR1 MNHEY, CDR2 SMNVEV (reference sequence). The CDR3 runs 17 residues. Germline trimming cut 2 bases from V and 3 bases from J; bases unmatched to any gene: 5. CDR3 coding DNA: TGTGCCAGCAGTTTAGGGCTGGGACTAGCGGGAACAGATACGCAGTATTTT. Translation: CASSLGLGLAGTDTQYF.

The genes are TRBV5-1 and TRBJ1-1; no definite D call. V lost 6 bases and J lost 2, with 20 bases in between. The CDR3 consists of 16 residues. CDR1 and CDR2 (germline): SGHRS, YFSETQ. The CDR3 sequence: CASKFPREGANTEAFF. In nucleotides, the CDR3 is TGCGCCAGCAAGTTTCCCCGGGAGGGAGCAAACACTGAAGCTTTCTTT.

This sequence joins TRBV6-6 and TRBJ2-4; 7 bases match TRBD1. In germline, CDR1 is MNHNY, CDR2 SVGAGI (reference sequence). V lost 4 bases and J lost 12; bases outside the gene matches: 3. CDR3 length equals 11 residues. CDR3 amino acids: CASSSRDSQYF. CDR3 DNA: TGTGCCAGCAGTTCTCGGGACAGTCAGTACTTC.

The genes are TRBV21-1 and TRBJ1-5; whether TRBD1, the table's D call, matches the DNA was not checked. TRBV21-1 is assigned pseudogene status. This CDR3 contains 18 residues. CDR3 in amino acids: CASSDRLQDRQSNQPQHF. The CDR3 DNA follows: TGTGCCAGCAGCGACCGCCTCCAAGACAGACAGAGCAATCAGCCCCAGCATTTT.

This clone was detected once. This chain joins TRBV11-2 and TRBJ1-2; a weak D match, TRBD1 (5 bases). The CDR3 runs to 17 residues. Germline CDR1 reads SGHAT; CDR2 reads FQNNGV. V gave up 0 bases and J gave up 3 bases, with 17 bases separating them. The CDR3 here is CASSLDPSAAGDYGYTF. As DNA, the CDR3 is TGTGCCAGCAGCTTAGATCCCTCCGCTGCGGGGGACTATGGCTACACCTTC.

The V gene is TRBV7-8, the J gene TRBJ2-7; possible D gene TRBD2, 6 bases. Germline CDR1 SGHVS, CDR2 FQNEAQ. The CDR3 consists of 16 residues. Trimming shortened V by 1 base and J by 3 bases, and 16 bases separated the two germline ends. The CDR3 DNA reads as TGTGCCAGCAGCTTAGTAAAGTGGGACGGGGGCTACGAGCAGTACTTC. Its translation is CASSLVKWDGGYEQYF.

The rearrangement uses TRBV28 and TRBJ1-2, with D maybe TRBD1 (5 bases). CDR3 length: 19 residues. The V end lost 3 bases, the J end lost 0 bases, and 23 bases lay between the germline ends. The germline CDR1 and CDR2 sequences are MDHEN and SYDVKM. CDR3 region: CASSFYLGENHPSNYGYTF. The CDR3 DNA follows: TGTGCCAGCAGTTTTTATCTGGGGGAGAATCACCCATCTAACTATGGCTACACCTTC.

This clone was recorded only once. The rearrangement joins TRBV11-2 to TRBJ2-3; the D gene is possibly TRBD1 (5 bases). CDR1 and CDR2 from the germline V gene are SGHAT and FQNNGV. Trimming shortened V by 7 bases and J by 0 bases, and 17 bases separated the two germline ends. The CDR3 extends over 16 amino acids. The CDR3 here is CASTSIWQGSTDTQYF. CDR3 coding DNA: TGTGCCAGCACCTCCATCTGGCAGGGTAGCACAGATACGCAGTATTTT.

CDR3 DNA: TGTGCCAGCACGCAAAAGGGGGGAGACTACGAGCAGTACTTC. Encoded protein: CASTQKGGDYEQYF. V is TRBV18 and J is TRBJ2-7; D is tentatively TRBD1 or TRBD2 (6 bases each). The V end lost 8 bases, the J end lost 3 bases, and 17 bases lay between the germline ends. Germline V gene sequence: CDR1 KGHSH, CDR2 LQKENI. The length of the CDR3 is 14 residues.

This chain uses TRBV5-1 with TRBJ2-1; D remains unclear. The V end was cut by 0 bases, the J end by 9 bases, with 4 bases between. Germline lookup yields CDR1 SGHRS and CDR2 YFSETQ. The CDR3 runs 11 residues. DNA of the CDR3: TGCGCCAGCAGCTTGGCAGTTGAGCAGTTCTTC. Translating it yields CASSLAVEQFF.

The V call is TRBV5-4, the J call TRBJ1-1, with D uncertain. The CDR3 extends over 13 amino acids. The ends were cut back, 3 bases at V and 1 base at J, with 7 bases in the middle. CDR1 and CDR2 (germline): SGHNT, YYREEE (reference sequence). The CDR3 is CASSWPGNTEAFF. CDR3 in DNA: TGTGCCAGCAGCTGGCCCGGGAACACTGAAGCTTTCTTT.

V gene TRBV10-3 combines with J gene TRBJ2-3, with 7 bases that match TRBD2. Germline V gives CDR1 ENHRY, CDR2 SYGVKD. J gave up 0 bases and V 9 bases, and 3 bases lay outside the gene matches. This CDR3 region has 13 residues. The CDR3 coding sequence is TGTGCCATGAAACTAGCGAGCACAGATACGCAGTATTTT. This codes for CAMKLASTDTQYF.

A few counts support this clone. The chain combines TRBV18 with TRBJ1-2; D might be TRBD1 (5 bases). V was shortened by 3 bases and J by 7 bases, with 9 bases between the two germline ends. The germline CDR1 and CDR2 sequences are KGHSH and LQKENI. The CDR3 runs to 12 residues. The CDR3 bases are TGTGCCAGCTCACCCGACAGAACTGGCTACACCTTC. This codes for CASSPDRTGYTF.

The gene calls are TRBV5-4 and TRBJ1-4; D is unresolved. With 4 bases removed from V and 5 bases from J, the gap between germline ends came to 9 bases. Germline values: CDR1 SGHNT, CDR2 YYREEE (reference sequence). This CDR3 contains 13 residues. The CDR3 DNA is TGTGCCAGCAGCCCCCGGGGAAATGAAAAACTGTTTTTT. Its translation is CASSPRGNEKLFF.

The chain employs TRBV28 and TRBJ2-5; possibly TRBD1 for D (6 bases). CDR3 length: 17 residues. CDR1 and CDR2 (germline): MDHEN, SYDVKM. V dropped 7 bases and J dropped 5 bases, with 26 bases sitting between them. In DNA, the CDR3 is TGTGCCAGCATGCTCGGAGGAGAGGCCAGGGGTCTGGAGACCCAGTACTTC. This sequence encodes CASMLGGEARGLETQYF.